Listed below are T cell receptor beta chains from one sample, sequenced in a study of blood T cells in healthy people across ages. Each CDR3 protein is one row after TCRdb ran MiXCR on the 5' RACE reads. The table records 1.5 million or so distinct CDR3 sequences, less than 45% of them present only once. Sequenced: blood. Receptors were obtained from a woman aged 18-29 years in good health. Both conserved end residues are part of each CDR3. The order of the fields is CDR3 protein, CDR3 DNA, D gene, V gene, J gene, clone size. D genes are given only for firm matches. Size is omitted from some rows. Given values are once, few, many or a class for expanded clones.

CDR3 protein: CASSQDGGTGTKIYF
CDR3 DNA: TGCGCCAGCAGCCAAGATGGCGGAACAGGGACGAAGATATATTTT
D gene: -
V gene: TRBV4-3
J gene: TRBJ1-3
clone size: -

CDR3 protein: CSAKATGIGNTIYF
CDR3 DNA: TGCAGTGCTAAGGCCACAGGGATTGGAAACACCATATATTTT
D gene: -
V gene: TRBV20-1
J gene: TRBJ1-3
clone size: -

CDR3 protein: CASSQEGYTDTQYF
CDR3 DNA: TGTGCCAGCAGCCAGGAGGGATACACAGATACGCAGTATTTT
D gene: -
V gene: TRBV5-5
J gene: TRBJ2-3
clone size: few

CDR3 protein: CASSGMRGYTF
CDR3 DNA: TGTGCCAGCAGCGGAATGAGGGGCTACACCTTC
D gene: -
V gene: TRBV9
J gene: TRBJ1-2
clone size: -

CDR3 protein: CASTAKITGYEQYF
CDR3 DNA: TGTGCCAGCACCGCCAAGATTACAGGGTACGAGCAGTACTTC
D gene: -
V gene: TRBV3-1
J gene: TRBJ2-7
clone size: -

CDR3 protein: CASSLGDRVFTNEKLFF
CDR3 DNA: TGCGCCAGCAGCTTGGGGGACAGGGTTTTCACTAATGAAAAACTGTTTTTT
D gene: TRBD1
V gene: TRBV5-1
J gene: TRBJ1-4
clone size: -

CDR3 protein: CASSLRVGADTQYF
CDR3 DNA: TGTGCCAGCAGCTTGCGGGTCGGGGCAGATACGCAGTATTTT
D gene: -
V gene: TRBV7-2
J gene: TRBJ2-3
clone size: -

CDR3 protein: CSVDVTATDTQYF
CDR3 DNA: TGCAGCGTTGACGTGACAGCCACAGATACGCAGTATTTT
D gene: -
V gene: TRBV29-1
J gene: TRBJ2-3
clone size: few

CDR3 protein: CASSPKILAGGGEQFF
CDR3 DNA: TGTGCCAGCAGCCCCAAAATATTAGCGGGAGGTGGGGAGCAGTTCTTC
D gene: TRBD2
V gene: TRBV3-1
J gene: TRBJ2-1
clone size: few

CDR3 protein: CASSQQVADTQYF
CDR3 DNA: TGCGCCAGCAGCCAACAGGTAGCAGATACGCAGTATTTT
D gene: -
V gene: TRBV4-1
J gene: TRBJ2-3
clone size: many

CDR3 protein: CASSSDLDNRPLHF
CDR3 DNA: TGTGCCAGCAGCTCCGATCTTGATAATCGACCCCTCCACTTT
D gene: -
V gene: TRBV11-2
J gene: TRBJ1-6
clone size: many

CDR3 protein: CASSPGQISTDTQYF
CDR3 DNA: TGTGCCAGCTCTCCCGGACAGATTAGCACAGATACGCAGTATTTT
D gene: -
V gene: TRBV18
J gene: TRBJ2-3
clone size: -

CDR3 protein: CASSVEGIYTDTQYF
CDR3 DNA: TGTGCCAGCAGCGTAGAGGGGATTTACACAGATACGCAGTATTTT
D gene: -
V gene: TRBV9
J gene: TRBJ2-3
clone size: once

CDR3 protein: CASSRTGQLNQPQHF
CDR3 DNA: TGTGCCAGCAGCCGAACCGGACAGCTGAATCAGCCCCAGCATTTT
D gene: -
V gene: TRBV7-2
J gene: TRBJ1-5
clone size: -

CDR3 protein: CASRSGLAGDNEQYF
CDR3 DNA: TGTGCCAGCAGGTCGGGACTAGCGGGAGACAATGAGCAGTACTTC
D gene: TRBD2
V gene: TRBV2
J gene: TRBJ2-5
clone size: -

CDR3 protein: CSAAKTNTGELFF
CDR3 DNA: TGCAGTGCCGCCAAAACGAACACCGGGGAGCTGTTTTTT
D gene: -
V gene: TRBV20-1
J gene: TRBJ2-2
clone size: once

CDR3 protein: CASSVTKLEQYF
CDR3 DNA: TGTGCCAGCAGCGTGACTAAGTTAGAGCAGTACTTC
D gene: -
V gene: TRBV7-2
J gene: TRBJ2-7
clone size: few

CDR3 protein: CSVHGQVGKTQYF
CDR3 DNA: TGCAGCGTTCATGGACAGGTGGGAAAGACCCAGTACTTC
D gene: TRBD1
V gene: TRBV29-1
J gene: TRBJ2-5
clone size: -

CDR3 protein: CATRGAGNTIYF
CDR3 DNA: TGTGCCACCAGAGGGGCTGGAAACACCATATATTTT
D gene: -
V gene: TRBV11-2
J gene: TRBJ1-3
clone size: -

CDR3 protein: CASSHAGGPQPQHF
CDR3 DNA: TGTGCCAGCAGCCACGCAGGGGGACCTCAGCCCCAGCATTTT
D gene: TRBD1
V gene: TRBV4-1
J gene: TRBJ1-5
clone size: -

CDR3 protein: CASSQDHISVNYGYTF
CDR3 DNA: TGCGCCAGCAGCCAAGACCATATCAGTGTCAACTATGGCTACACCTTC
D gene: -
V gene: TRBV4-1
J gene: TRBJ1-2
clone size: -

CDR3 protein: CASSLHRVSAGELFF
CDR3 DNA: TGCGCCAGCAGCTTACACAGGGTTTCTGCCGGGGAGCTGTTTTTT
D gene: -
V gene: TRBV5-1
J gene: TRBJ2-2
clone size: -

CDR3 protein: CASSLFLLAGMGVNEQFF
CDR3 DNA: TGTGCCAGCAGCCTATTCCTACTAGCGGGAATGGGCGTTAATGAGCAGTTCTTC
D gene: TRBD2
V gene: TRBV3-1
J gene: TRBJ2-1
clone size: -

CDR3 protein: CASSLRADYNEQFF
CDR3 DNA: TGCGCCAGCAGCCTCCGGGCCGACTACAATGAGCAGTTCTTC
D gene: -
V gene: TRBV4-3
J gene: TRBJ2-1
clone size: -

CDR3 protein: CATSRDAGYEQYF
CDR3 DNA: TGTGCCACCAGCAGAGATGCCGGGTACGAGCAGTACTTC
D gene: -
V gene: TRBV15
J gene: TRBJ2-7
clone size: -

CDR3 protein: CSASLIAGRETQYF
CDR3 DNA: TGCAGTGCTAGTCTGATCGCGGGACGCGAGACCCAGTACTTC
D gene: -
V gene: TRBV20-1
J gene: TRBJ2-5
clone size: -

CDR3 protein: CASSVGVVTAGELFF
CDR3 DNA: TGTGCCAGCAGCGTAGGGGTGGTTACGGCCGGGGAGCTGTTTTTT
D gene: -
V gene: TRBV9
J gene: TRBJ2-2
clone size: -

CDR3 protein: CASSQDSNKAGSQYF
CDR3 DNA: TGCGCCAGCAGCCAAGATAGCAACAAAGCGGGGTCGCAGTATTTT
D gene: TRBD2
V gene: TRBV4-1
J gene: TRBJ2-3
clone size: -

CDR3 protein: CASSLWGSSNYGYTF
CDR3 DNA: TGTGCCAGCAGTTTATGGGGCAGTTCTAACTATGGCTACACCTTC
D gene: -
V gene: TRBV27
J gene: TRBJ1-2
clone size: -

CDR3 protein: CASSFPGGNYGYTF
CDR3 DNA: TGTGCCAGCAGTTTTCCAGGGGGTAACTATGGCTACACCTTC
D gene: TRBD1
V gene: TRBV12-3/TRBV12-4
J gene: TRBJ1-2
clone size: many

CDR3 protein: CASSQEVSGYEQYF
CDR3 DNA: TGCGCCAGCAGCCAAGAAGTGTCGGGTTACGAGCAGTACTTC
D gene: -
V gene: TRBV4-1
J gene: TRBJ2-7
clone size: few

CDR3 protein: CASSLWPRGREGYNEQFF
CDR3 DNA: TGTGCCAGCAGCTTATGGCCTAGGGGGCGGGAGGGTTACAATGAGCAGTTCTTC
D gene: TRBD2
V gene: TRBV7-8
J gene: TRBJ2-1
clone size: few

CDR3 protein: CASSQTGSDTQYF
CDR3 DNA: TGCGCCAGCAGCCAAACAGGGTCAGATACGCAGTATTTT
D gene: -
V gene: TRBV4-3
J gene: TRBJ2-3
clone size: few

CDR3 protein: CASSLLGRAPRTDTQYF
CDR3 DNA: TGTGCCAGCAGCTTACTCGGGAGGGCCCCTCGCACAGATACGCAGTATTTT
D gene: TRBD2
V gene: TRBV7-3
J gene: TRBJ2-3
clone size: -

CDR3 protein: CASSRAQAFLEAFF
CDR3 DNA: TGTGCCAGTAGCAGGGCGCAGGCCTTTCTTGAAGCTTTCTTT
D gene: -
V gene: TRBV7-9
J gene: TRBJ1-1
clone size: -

CDR3 protein: CASSSQGARQYF
CDR3 DNA: TGTGCCAGCAGTTCACAGGGGGCCCGGCAGTACTTC
D gene: TRBD1
V gene: TRBV6-2/TRBV6-3
J gene: TRBJ2-7
clone size: -

CDR3 protein: CASSLRTVSYEQYF
CDR3 DNA: TGTGCCAGCAGCCTTCGTACCGTGTCCTACGAGCAGTACTTC
D gene: -
V gene: TRBV4-2
J gene: TRBJ2-7
clone size: few

CDR3 protein: CASSVTGARGTEAFF
CDR3 DNA: TGTGCCAGCAGCGTAACGGGGGCTCGGGGCACTGAAGCTTTCTTT
D gene: -
V gene: TRBV9
J gene: TRBJ1-1
clone size: -

CDR3 protein: CASSLKAASYEQYF
CDR3 DNA: TGTGCCAGCAGTTTAAAAGCGGCCTCCTACGAGCAGTACTTC
D gene: -
V gene: TRBV27
J gene: TRBJ2-7
clone size: -

CDR3 protein: CSVDSGEVYGYTF
CDR3 DNA: TGCAGCGTTGATAGTGGGGAAGTCTATGGCTACACCTTC
D gene: -
V gene: TRBV29-1
J gene: TRBJ1-2
clone size: many

CDR3 protein: CAISPLTGVIDKLTDTQYF
CDR3 DNA: TGTGCCATCAGCCCCCTGACAGGGGTTATAGACAAACTCACAGATACGCAGTATTTT
D gene: TRBD1
V gene: TRBV10-3
J gene: TRBJ2-3
clone size: -

CDR3 protein: CASSLGQDTYETQYF
CDR3 DNA: TGTGCCAGCAGTTTAGGACAGGACACATACGAGACCCAGTACTTC
D gene: TRBD1
V gene: TRBV28
J gene: TRBJ2-5
clone size: few

CDR3 protein: CATSETTGKETQYF
CDR3 DNA: TGTGCCACCAGTGAAACGACAGGGAAGGAGACCCAGTACTTC
D gene: TRBD1
V gene: TRBV24-1
J gene: TRBJ2-5
clone size: -

CDR3 protein: CASSSVDAGLPYNEQFF
CDR3 DNA: TGTGCCAGCAGCTCAGTCGACGCAGGGCTTCCCTACAATGAGCAGTTCTTC
D gene: -
V gene: TRBV7-9
J gene: TRBJ2-1
clone size: -

CDR3 protein: CATRDGGLNEQFF
CDR3 DNA: TGTGCCACCAGGGATGGCGGGCTCAATGAGCAGTTCTTC
D gene: -
V gene: TRBV24-1
J gene: TRBJ2-1
clone size: few

CDR3 protein: CSARDWGIRSEQFF
CDR3 DNA: TGCAGTGCTAGAGATTGGGGAATACGGTCTGAGCAGTTCTTC
D gene: -
V gene: TRBV20-1
J gene: TRBJ2-1
clone size: -

CDR3 protein: CASSQGLIGSVTPEAFF
CDR3 DNA: TGTGCCAGCAGCCAAGGATTAATCGGGTCCGTGACACCTGAAGCTTTCTTT
D gene: -
V gene: TRBV14
J gene: TRBJ1-1
clone size: -

CDR3 protein: CASSLTGIRGYTF
CDR3 DNA: TGTGCCAGCAGCTTGACAGGGATTCGTGGCTACACCTTC
D gene: TRBD1
V gene: TRBV27
J gene: TRBJ1-2
clone size: -